Listed below are T cell receptor beta chains from one sample, sequenced in a study of identical twins. Each CDR3 protein gets one entry after TCRdb re-called the 5' RACE reads with MiXCR. This sample has some 590,000 distinct CDR3 sequences; roughly 9.9% occur once, and the top ten carry around 3%. This sample also appeared in a second study, on yellow fever vaccine responses in identical twins.

The sequenced sample was PBMCs. All receptors come from a woman in her late teens or twenties in good health. The CDR3 runs from the conserved cysteine through the conserved F or W. Expanded clones are given a class, and other clones once, few, many or no size at all.

CDR3 protein: CASSSRDKTQETQYF; V gene: TRBV7-9; clone size: NA; J gene: TRBJ2-5
CDR3 protein: CATSESDTNTEAFF; V gene: TRBV24-1; clone size: few; J gene: TRBJ1-1
CDR3 protein: CASTYGHLPYEQYF; V gene: TRBV25-1; clone size: NA; J gene: TRBJ2-7
CDR3 protein: CASSDMDRPNTGELFF; V gene: TRBV6-1; clone size: NA; J gene: TRBJ2-2
CDR3 protein: CASGLAGEAQYF; V gene: TRBV5-1; clone size: NA; J gene: TRBJ2-5
CDR3 protein: CASSPQGFYEKLFF; V gene: TRBV12-3/TRBV12-4; clone size: many; J gene: TRBJ1-4
CDR3 protein: CATFSGEISYNEQFF; V gene: TRBV6-2/TRBV6-3; clone size: NA; J gene: TRBJ2-1
CDR3 protein: CASSLYGGLAGVKQFF; V gene: TRBV5-1; clone size: NA; J gene: TRBJ2-1
CDR3 protein: CSVELDAGNTIYF; V gene: TRBV29-1; clone size: NA; J gene: TRBJ1-3
CDR3 protein: CASSPARQGEQFF; V gene: TRBV18; clone size: many; J gene: TRBJ2-1
CDR3 protein: CASSQLESSGANVLTF; V gene: TRBV12-3/TRBV12-4; clone size: NA; J gene: TRBJ2-6
CDR3 protein: CASSSGTDTQYF; V gene: TRBV10-1; clone size: many; J gene: TRBJ2-3
CDR3 protein: CASSSPSGGWDEQFF; V gene: TRBV6-5; clone size: few; J gene: TRBJ2-1
CDR3 protein: CASRSRDSAGANVLTF; V gene: TRBV6-1; clone size: NA; J gene: TRBJ2-6
CDR3 protein: CASSQESGGAGDTQYF; V gene: TRBV4-1; clone size: many; J gene: TRBJ2-3
CDR3 protein: CSARIANHRVNTGELFF; V gene: TRBV20-1; clone size: NA; J gene: TRBJ2-2
CDR3 protein: CASSQGQRYNEQFF; V gene: TRBV4-3; clone size: NA; J gene: TRBJ2-1
CDR3 protein: CASGLGLAGSYEQFF; V gene: TRBV12-5; clone size: NA; J gene: TRBJ2-1
CDR3 protein: CSVRSGSGYNEQFF; V gene: TRBV29-1; clone size: NA; J gene: TRBJ2-1
CDR3 protein: CASSLTSGGYQETQYF; V gene: TRBV2; clone size: few; J gene: TRBJ2-5
CDR3 protein: CASRKDRGIYNEQFF; V gene: TRBV6-4; clone size: NA; J gene: TRBJ2-1
CDR3 protein: CASSPRDRGMNTEAFF; V gene: TRBV7-6; clone size: NA; J gene: TRBJ1-1
CDR3 protein: CAWRIGETQYF; V gene: TRBV30; clone size: NA; J gene: TRBJ2-5
CDR3 protein: CSARVGDRGRTNEKLFF; V gene: TRBV20-1; clone size: NA; J gene: TRBJ1-4
CDR3 protein: CASSLGPSDEQFF; V gene: TRBV7-8; clone size: many; J gene: TRBJ2-1
CDR3 protein: CASSEERVVAGVRELFF; V gene: TRBV2; clone size: NA; J gene: TRBJ2-2
CDR3 protein: CSAGRVFGEQFF; V gene: TRBV29-1; clone size: many; J gene: TRBJ2-1